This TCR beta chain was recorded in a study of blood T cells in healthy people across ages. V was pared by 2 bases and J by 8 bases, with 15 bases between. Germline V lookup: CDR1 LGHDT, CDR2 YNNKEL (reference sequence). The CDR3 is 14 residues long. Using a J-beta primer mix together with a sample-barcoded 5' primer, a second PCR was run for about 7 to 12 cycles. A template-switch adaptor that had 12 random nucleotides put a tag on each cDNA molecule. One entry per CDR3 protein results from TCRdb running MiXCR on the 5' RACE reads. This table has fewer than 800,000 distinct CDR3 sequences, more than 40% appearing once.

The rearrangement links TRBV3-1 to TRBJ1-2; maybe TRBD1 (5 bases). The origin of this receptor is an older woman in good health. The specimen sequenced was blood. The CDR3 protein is CASSQPKRRGGYTF. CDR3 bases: TGTGCCAGCAGCCAACCCAAGAGGCGGGGCGGCTACACCTTC.